This passage covers 8 T cell receptor beta chains from one sample sequenced in a study of blood T cell repertoires in COVID-19. Repertoires were generated with immunoSEQ multiplex PCR, while TCRdb's copy carries only in-frame clones and drops some. The sample carries 150,000 to 200,000 clones, approximately 85% recorded once. What was sequenced was peripheral blood. These receptors came from a woman aged 55-75 years with acute or convalescent COVID-19.

This clone was found a few times. The chain couples TRBV21-1 to TRBJ2-2; the D segment call TRBD2 is taken from the table without a DNA check. TRBV21-1 constitutes a pseudogene. The length of the CDR3 is 17 residues. CDR3 sequence reads: CASSKLALAEHTGELFF. The DNA for the CDR3 is TGTGCCAGCAGCAAATTGGCACTAGCGGAGCACACCGGGGAGCTGTTTTTT.

The chain uses TRBV6-5 and TRBJ1-4; 7 bases fit TRBD1. Looked up from germline, CDR1 is MNHEY and CDR2 is SVGAGI. CDR3 length: 15 amino acids. V trimming: 5 bases; J trimming: 8 bases; junction bases outside the gene matches: 11. CDR3 loop: CASSPQTGFTEKLFF. As DNA, the CDR3 is TGTGCCAGCAGTCCTCAGACAGGGTTCACGGAAAAACTGTTTTTT.

This clone has more than one count but fewer than ten. This sequence joins TRBV18 and TRBJ1-1; D perhaps matches TRBD1 (5 bases). Germline lookup yields CDR1 KGHSH and CDR2 LQKENI. The V and J ends lost 6 bases and 0 bases respectively, with 11 bases between them. The CDR3 length is 14 residues. CDR3 DNA: TGTGCCAGCTCCCCGACAGTTGTGAACACTGAAGCTTTCTTT. Translated, it gives CASSPTVVNTEAFF.

The chain carries TRBV27 and TRBJ2-1; 14 bases map to TRBD2. Trimming removed 7 bases from V and 1 base from J; junction bases left unmatched: 15. CDR3 size: 20 residues. Germline V CDR1 and CDR2: MNHEY, SMNVEV (reference sequence). The CDR3, as DNA: TGTGCCAGCATCCCCTATGGGACTAGCGGGAGAATCGGGTCCTACAATGAGCAGTTCTTC. Translation: CASIPYGTSGRIGSYNEQFF.

This clone appeared a single time. J is TRBJ1-1 and V is TRBV4-2, with D possibly being TRBD1 (6 bases). CDR3 length equals 17 residues. Germline V gives CDR1 LGHNA, CDR2 YNFKEQ. The V gene lost 4 bases and the J gene lost 1 base, with 19 bases spanning the gap. For the CDR3, the DNA is TGTGCCAGCAGCCGGGGGAACAGGGAAGTTCGGAACACTGAAGCTTTCTTT. Protein product: CASSRGNREVRNTEAFF.

The sample holds a few counts of this clone. This chain joins TRBV19 and TRBJ2-1, with 7 bases fitting TRBD2. Germline V lookup: CDR1 LNHDA, CDR2 SQIVND (reference sequence). CDR3 length equals 21 residues. The V gene end was trimmed by 0 bases and the J gene end by 0 bases; junction bases not matched to a gene: 17. CDR3 sequence reads: CASSIDKSGLAALSSYNEQFF. The CDR3 coding sequence is TGTGCCAGTAGTATAGATAAGTCGGGGCTAGCGGCCCTAAGCTCCTACAATGAGCAGTTCTTC.

This chain uses TRBV7-8 with TRBJ1-3; TRBD1 aligns across 9 bases. The germline gives CDR1 SGHVS, CDR2 FQNEAQ. V lost 1 base and J lost 5; bases outside the gene matches: 9. The CDR3 totals 17 residues. The CDR3 spells CASSLEALQGARNTIYF. The CDR3 DNA follows: TGTGCCAGCAGCTTAGAGGCGCTACAGGGGGCTAGAAACACCATATATTTT. Complete variable domain (other parts from reference TRBV7-8 and TRBJ1-3): GAGVSQSPRYKVAKRGQDVALRCDPISGHVSLFWYQQALGQGPEFLTYFQNEAQLDKSGLPSDRFFAERPEGSVSTLKIQRTQQEDSAVYLCASSLEALQGARNTIYFGEGSWLTVV.

This clone was seen once. The V and J genes are TRBV2 and TRBJ2-3, with D hard to call. Germline CDR1 and CDR2: SNHLY and FYNNEI. This CDR3 spans 12 amino acids. The ends were cut back, 6 bases at V and 4 bases at J, with 8 bases in the middle. DNA for the CDR3: TGTGCCAGCAGAAAAGAGTCAGATACGCAGTATTTT. This translates into CASRKESDTQYF.